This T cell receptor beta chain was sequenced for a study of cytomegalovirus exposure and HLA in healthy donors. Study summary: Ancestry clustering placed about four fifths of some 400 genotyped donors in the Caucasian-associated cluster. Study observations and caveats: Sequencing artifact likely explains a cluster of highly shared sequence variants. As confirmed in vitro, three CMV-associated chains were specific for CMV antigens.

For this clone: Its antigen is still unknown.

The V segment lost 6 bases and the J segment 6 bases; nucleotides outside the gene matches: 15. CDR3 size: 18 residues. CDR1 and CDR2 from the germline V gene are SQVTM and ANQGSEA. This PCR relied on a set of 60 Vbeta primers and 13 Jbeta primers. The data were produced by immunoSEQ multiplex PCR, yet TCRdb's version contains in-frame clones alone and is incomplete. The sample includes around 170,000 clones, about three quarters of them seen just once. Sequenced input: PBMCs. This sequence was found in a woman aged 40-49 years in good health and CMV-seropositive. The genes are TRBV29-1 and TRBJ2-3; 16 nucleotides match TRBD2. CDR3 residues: CSVDGIGTSGGAVDTQYF. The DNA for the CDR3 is TGCAGCGTAGACGGGATTGGGACTAGCGGGGGGGCCGTCGATACGCAGTATTTT.